These T cell receptor beta chains were read from a single sample in a study of blood T cell repertoires in COVID-19. Data came from immunoSEQ multiplex PCR; TCRdb stores just in-frame clones and leaves some out. The sample gives 85,000 to 110,000 clones, roughly 87% of which show up once; roughly a sixth is in the top ten. Sequenced material: peripheral blood. The receptor source for this set is a woman older than 75 in a cohort sampled during active COVID-19. CDR3s include the opening cysteine and the closing phenylalanine or tryptophan. A D gene is named only where the DNA matches it firmly. For some rows the clone size is stated as once, few or many, or as a class when expanded; others skip it.

D gene,clone size,V gene,J gene,CDR3 protein,CDR3 DNA
.,.,TRBV11-3,TRBJ1-6,CASSLGGSNSPLHF,TGTGCCAGCAGCTTAGGGGGCAGTAATTCACCCCTCCACTTT
.,few,TRBV25-1,TRBJ1-4,CASRLQGRGEKLFF,TGTGCCAGCAGGCTACAGGGTCGGGGTGAAAAACTGTTTTTT
.,.,TRBV27,TRBJ1-4,CASSPRFATNEKLFF,TGTGCCAGCAGCCCCCGTTTTGCAACTAATGAAAAACTGTTTTTT
.,.,TRBV5-1,TRBJ1-5,CASSLSGPNQPQHF,TGCGCCAGCAGCTTATCAGGCCCCAATCAGCCCCAGCATTTT
.,.,TRBV10-1,TRBJ1-1,CASSESRGIAGPLNTEAFF,TGCGCCAGCAGTGAGTCGCGGGGCATTGCCGGGCCCCTGAACACTGAAGCTTTCTTT
TRBD2,.,TRBV4-1,TRBJ2-7,CASSKGLAESYEQYF,TGCGCCAGCAGCAAAGGACTAGCGGAGTCCTACGAGCAGTACTTC
.,once,TRBV27,TRBJ1-2,CASSPGPGYYGYTF,TGTGCCAGCAGCCCGGGCCCGGGGTACTATGGCTACACCTTC
TRBD1,.,TRBV5-8,TRBJ2-2,CASSRQGVNTGELFF,TGTGCCAGCAGCCGACAGGGGGTAAACACCGGGGAGCTGTTTTTT
.,.,TRBV9,TRBJ2-7,CASSVGPSSYEQYF,TGTGCCAGCAGCGTAGGTCCTAGCTCCTACGAGCAGTACTTC
TRBD2,.,TRBV24-1,TRBJ2-1,CATSDLGLAGGGSYNEQFF,TGTGCCACCAGTGATTTGGGGCTAGCGGGAGGGGGCTCCTACAATGAGCAGTTCTTC
TRBD1,.,TRBV19,TRBJ1-2,CASGPTVGGVPTNYGYTF,TGTGCCAGTGGACCAACCGTAGGGGGCGTTCCCACTAACTATGGCTACACCTTC
.,.,TRBV11-3,TRBJ2-1,CASSGAGQYNEQFF,TGTGCCAGCAGCGGGGCGGGACAGTACAATGAGCAGTTCTTC
TRBD1,.,TRBV2,TRBJ1-6,CASRKGQRVSPLHF,TGTGCCAGCAGGAAGGGACAGAGAGTGTCACCCCTCCACTTT
.,.,TRBV11-3,TRBJ2-5,CASSLVPEGGRETQYF,TGTGCCAGCAGCTTAGTCCCGGAGGGCGGTAGAGAGACCCAGTACTTC
.,.,TRBV7-2,TRBJ2-1,CASDLTGSIVDNEQFF,TGTGCCAGCGATCTTACGGGGAGTATTGTAGACAATGAGCAGTTCTTC
TRBD2,.,TRBV6-5,TRBJ2-7,CASSTSGGLYEQYF,TGTGCCAGCAGCACTAGCGGGGGATTATACGAGCAGTACTTC
.,.,TRBV7-2,TRBJ2-1,CASRPRRTTYNEQFF,TGTGCCAGCAGACCAAGACGGACAACCTACAATGAGCAGTTCTTC
TRBD1,.,TRBV5-1,TRBJ1-1,CASSLLTGGLNTEAFF,TGCGCCAGCAGCTTGTTGACAGGGGGCTTGAACACTGAAGCTTTCTTT
.,.,TRBV5-4,TRBJ2-1,CASSAAGVSSYNEQFF,TGTGCCAGCAGCGCCGCCGGGGTAAGCTCCTACAATGAGCAGTTCTTC
.,.,TRBV28,TRBJ2-4,CASSLVSLAKNIQYF,TGTGCCAGCAGTTTAGTGTCACTAGCCAAAAACATTCAGTACTTC
.,.,TRBV12-3/TRBV12-4,TRBJ1-1,CASSRRTEAFF,TGTGCCAGCAGTCGGAGGACTGAAGCTTTCTTT
.,.,TRBV27,TRBJ2-3,CASKLSSRTPSTDTQYF,TGTGCCAGCAAATTGTCTTCCAGGACACCTTCCACAGATACGCAGTATTTT
.,.,TRBV12-3/TRBV12-4,TRBJ2-3,CASSVDPAGTQYF,TGTGCCAGCAGTGTGGACCCCGCGGGTACGCAGTATTTT
TRBD1,.,TRBV5-1,TRBJ1-3,CASSPGQGARGNTIYF,TGCGCCAGCAGCCCGGGACAGGGGGCGCGGGGAAACACCATATATTTT
TRBD2,.,TRBV4-1,TRBJ2-3,CASSQDHRPAGGPGDTQYF,TGCGCCAGCAGCCAAGATCACCGGCCAGCGGGGGGGCCTGGGGATACGCAGTATTTT
.,.,TRBV11-2,TRBJ1-1,CASSVGGGSLEAFF,TGTGCCAGCAGCGTAGGAGGTGGGAGCCTTGAAGCTTTCTTT
.,.,TRBV27,TRBJ2-7,CASNRAGVTYEQYF,TGTGCCAGCAATCGGGCAGGGGTCACCTACGAGCAGTACTTC
.,.,TRBV3-1/TRBV3-2,TRBJ1-5,CASSQGSQGNQPQHF,TGTGCCAGCAGCCAAGGATCACAGGGCAATCAGCCCCAGCATTTT
.,.,TRBV7-9,TRBJ1-1,CASSSIAFF,TGTGCCAGCAGCTCCATAGCTTTCTTT
.,.,TRBV27,TRBJ1-1,CASSSPGGVNTEAFF,TGTGCCAGCAGTAGCCCGGGGGGTGTGAACACTGAAGCTTTCTTT
.,.,TRBV6-5,TRBJ2-7,CANWRDVHEQYF,TGTGCCAATTGGCGGGACGTCCACGAGCAGTACTTC
.,.,TRBV18,TRBJ1-2,CASSPPNSGTATNYGYTF,TGTGCCAGCTCACCACCGAATTCTGGAACAGCCACTAACTATGGCTACACCTTC
TRBD2,.,TRBV6-5,TRBJ2-1,CASTLAGGRDNEQFF,TGTGCCAGCACCTTAGCGGGAGGGCGGGACAATGAGCAGTTCTTC
TRBD1,.,TRBV19,TRBJ2-7,CATRDRGTYEQYF,TGTGCCACTAGGGACAGGGGTACCTACGAGCAGTACTTC
TRBD2,once,TRBV3-1/TRBV3-2,TRBJ2-1,CASSPRLSGSSHNEQFF,TGTGCCAGCAGCCCCCGGTTGAGCGGGAGTTCCCACAATGAGCAGTTCTTC
.,.,TRBV5-6,TRBJ1-2,CASSPNMMSGYTF,TGTGCCAGCAGCCCCAATATGATGAGTGGCTACACCTTC
TRBD1,few,TRBV18,TRBJ1-5,CASSPTGGEQPQHF,TGTGCCAGCTCACCGACAGGGGGGGAACAGCCCCAGCATTTT
.,.,TRBV9,TRBJ2-2,CASSVGVGGPNTGELFF,TGTGCCAGCAGCGTAGGGGTGGGAGGCCCGAACACCGGGGAGCTGTTTTTT
TRBD1,.,TRBV5-1,TRBJ2-7,CASSSRQGAYEQYF,TGCGCCAGCAGCTCGAGACAGGGGGCGTACGAGCAGTACTTC
TRBD1,.,TRBV6-5,TRBJ2-7,CASSYSGQTGSGQYF,TGTGCCAGCAGTTACTCGGGACAGACCGGATCAGGGCAGTACTTC
.,.,TRBV19,TRBJ1-5,CATRDTFNQPQHF,TGTGCCACCAGGGACACCTTCAATCAGCCCCAGCATTTT
.,.,TRBV7-9,TRBJ2-3,CASSHRTAPPTDTQYF,TGTGCCAGCAGCCACAGGACGGCGCCCCCCACAGATACGCAGTATTTT
.,.,TRBV5-6,TRBJ1-5,CASSPRGNQPQHF,TGTGCCAGCAGCCCGAGGGGGAATCAGCCCCAGCATTTT
.,.,TRBV5-1,TRBJ2-3,CASSLAHETDTQYF,TGCGCCAGCAGCTTGGCCCACGAGACAGATACGCAGTATTTT
TRBD1,.,TRBV5-1,TRBJ2-5,CASSWGQGRRETQYF,TGCGCCAGCAGCTGGGGACAGGGGCGAAGGGAGACCCAGTACTTC
.,.,TRBV15,TRBJ2-7,CATSRGTYEQYF,TGTGCCACCAGCAGAGGTACCTACGAGCAGTACTTC
.,.,TRBV6-5,TRBJ2-7,CASSYGGNPLLGQYF,TGTGCCAGCAGTTACGGAGGGAACCCTCTGTTGGGGCAGTACTTC
.,.,TRBV12-3/TRBV12-4,TRBJ2-1,CASSFGQAPGFF,TGTGCCAGCAGTTTTGGGCAGGCTCCTGGGTTCTTC
.,.,TRBV14,TRBJ1-1,CASSQDLHRNTEAFF,TGTGCCAGCAGCCAAGATTTACACCGGAACACTGAAGCTTTCTTT
TRBD1,few,TRBV24-1,TRBJ1-5,CATSQGARPQHF,TGTGCCACCAGCCAGGGGGCGAGGCCCCAGCATTTT
.,.,TRBV5-6,TRBJ1-1,CASRYKPLATVNTEAFF,TGTGCCAGCAGGTATAAACCCCTGGCGACAGTGAACACTGAAGCTTTCTTT
.,.,TRBV5-1,TRBJ1-2,CASSLEQANYGYTF,TGCGCCAGCAGCTTGGAACAGGCTAACTATGGCTACACCTTC
.,.,TRBV2,TRBJ2-4,CASSVRDIQYF,TGTGCCAGCAGTGTCAGGGACATTCAGTACTTC
.,.,TRBV6-5,TRBJ1-2,CASSYGRGAYGYTF,TGTGCCAGCAGTTACGGCCGGGGGGCCTATGGCTACACCTTC